This TCR beta chain was identified during a study of control samples from healthy donors and cancer patients. This table comes from immunoSEQ multiplex PCR, and its TCRdb copy is limited to in-frame clones, with some not included. The sample shows some 130,000 clones, 85% to 95% of them seen only once. Germline V gene sequence: CDR1 MGHRA, CDR2 YSYEKL. V lost 1 base to trimming and J lost 8 bases; unmatched junction nucleotides: 6. The CDR3 is made up of 16 amino acids. The count of this clone is one. The sample consisted of blood. This clonotype was sampled from a man in his late teens or twenties in good health. The rearrangement uses TRBV4-1 and TRBJ2-1; 12 bases agree with TRBD2. The CDR3 sequence: CASSQASGGAGDEQFF. The CDR3 DNA sequence: TGCGCCAGCAGCCAAGCTAGCGGGGGGGCCGGCGATGAGCAGTTCTTC.